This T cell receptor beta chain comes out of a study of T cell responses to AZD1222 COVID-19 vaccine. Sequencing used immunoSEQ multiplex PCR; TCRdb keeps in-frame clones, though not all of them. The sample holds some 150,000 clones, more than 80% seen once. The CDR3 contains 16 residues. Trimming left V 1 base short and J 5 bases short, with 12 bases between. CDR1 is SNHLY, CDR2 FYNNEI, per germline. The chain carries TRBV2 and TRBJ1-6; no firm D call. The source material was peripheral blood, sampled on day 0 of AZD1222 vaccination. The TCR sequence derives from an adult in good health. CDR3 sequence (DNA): TGTGCCAGCAGTGAAGGTGGTGGGGAGAATAATTCACCCCTCCACTTT. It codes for CASSEGGGENNSPLHF.